The 21 T cell receptor beta chains listed next were all sequenced from one sample in a study of early T cells in non-severe SARS-CoV-2 infection. A single record per CDR3 protein comes from TCRdb applying MiXCR to the 5' RACE reads. This sample has around 29,000 distinct CDR3 sequences, with about 10% found just once. Specimen: whole blood. The source of these receptors is an adult who was a healthcare worker with PCR-confirmed SARS-CoV-2 infection or an uninfected control (not recorded which).

This clonotype was counted many times. The chain recombines TRBV29-1 with TRBJ1-1; a weak D match, TRBD1 (5 bases). V gave up 4 bases and J gave up 0 bases, with 12 bases separating them. CDR1 SQVTM and CDR2 ANQGSEA come from the germline V gene. The CDR3 is made up of 14 amino acids. For the CDR3, the DNA is TGCAGCGTTGTCTCCGGGGGTATGAACACTGAAGCTTTCTTT. Translating it yields CSVVSGGMNTEAFF.

This clonotype has just a few counts. The V and J genes are TRBV9 and TRBJ1-1; 9 positions match TRBD1. The germline V gene encodes CDR1 SGDLS and CDR2 YYNGEE. This CDR3 has 15 residues. J gave up 4 bases and V 0 bases, and 4 bases lay outside the gene matches. The CDR3 protein is CASSVVGQGSTEAFF. The DNA of the CDR3 is TGTGCCAGCAGCGTAGTGGGACAGGGAAGCACTGAAGCTTTCTTT.

As to this clonotype: Being one base from a much bigger clone, this may be a read error. The V call is TRBV18, the J call TRBJ2-3, with 12 bases matching TRBD1. Germline lookup yields CDR1 KGHSH and CDR2 LQKENI. The V segment lost 3 bases and the J segment 5 bases; nucleotides outside the gene matches: 15. This CDR3 is 19 amino acids long. The chain's CDR3 is CASSPIGDRGRRVRDTQYF. CDR3 nucleotides: TGTGCCAGCTCACCCATCGGGGACAGGGGGCGCAGAGTGAGAGATACGCAGTATTTT.

In its sample, this clonotype was seen a few times. The chain recombines TRBV5-5 with TRBJ2-5, with 9 positions matching TRBD1. This CDR3 spans 16 amino acids. J gave up 0 bases and V 4 bases, and 7 bases lay outside the gene matches. The germline V gene has CDR1 SGHKS and CDR2 YYEKEE (reference sequence). CDR3 region: CASSGTGRAYQETQYF. The CDR3 DNA follows: TGTGCCAGCAGCGGGACAGGGAGAGCGTACCAAGAGACCCAGTACTTC.

In this sample, this clonotype turned up many times. This chain uses TRBV12-3 or TRBV12-4 with TRBJ2-1; 14 positions agree with TRBD2. V gave up 5 bases and J gave up 5 bases; unmatched junction bases: 8. This CDR3 is built from 17 residues. CDR3 bases: TGTGCCAGCAGTCAGGGGACTAGCGGGGGCTCAGACAATGAGCAGTTCTTC. It yields the protein CASSQGTSGGSDNEQFF.

This clonotype was seen at least ten times. The J gene is TRBJ2-5, the V gene TRBV6-2 or TRBV6-3; D unresolved. V gave up 3 bases and J gave up 3 bases, with 5 bases separating them. Germline CDR1 is MNHEY and CDR2 is SVGEGT. CDR3 size: 12 residues. CDR3 amino acids: CASSYREETQYF. CDR3 bases: TGTGCCAGCAGTTATAGGGAAGAGACCCAGTACTTC.

This chain uses TRBV7-9 with TRBJ1-2; the D gene is possibly TRBD1 (6 bases). The CDR3 runs to 13 residues. Germline V gene sequence: CDR1 SEHNR, CDR2 FQNEAQ (reference sequence). The V gene lost 5 bases and the J gene lost 4 bases, with 11 bases spanning the gap. This CDR3 reads CASSQQGSYGYTF. The CDR3 region has the DNA TGTGCCAGCAGCCAGCAGGGGAGCTATGGCTACACCTTC.

This clonotype is medium-sized. The CDR3 coding sequence is TGTGCCAGCAGCTCGCGGGAGCACGGGGAGCAGTACTTC. It encodes CASSSREHGEQYF. V and J are TRBV7-6 and TRBJ2-7; 7 bases are shared with TRBD2. This CDR3 is built from 13 residues. Germline CDR1 and CDR2: SGHVS and FNYEAQ. The V gene end was trimmed by 4 bases and the J gene end by 7 bases; junction bases not matched to a gene: 7.

This clonotype was found many times. The chain recombines TRBV2 with TRBJ2-2; 8 bases are a match to TRBD1. V lost 5 bases and J lost 4; bases outside the gene matches: 6. The CDR3 has 15 amino acids. CDR1 and CDR2 from the germline V gene are SNHLY and FYNNEI. The CDR3 DNA is TGTGCCAGCAGTCCGGACAGGGTAACCACCGGGGAGCTGTTTTTT. This sequence encodes CASSPDRVTTGELFF. The whole variable domain, remainder taken from reference TRBV2 and TRBJ2-2, is EPEVTQTPSHQVTQMGQEVILRCVPISNHLYFYWYRQILGQKVEFLVSFYNNEISEKSEIFDDQFSVERPDGSNFTLKIRSTKLEDSAMYFCASSPDRVTTGELFFGEGSRLTVL.

V is TRBV2 and J is TRBJ1-1, with D unclear. Germline V gives CDR1 SNHLY, CDR2 FYNNEI. The CDR3 loop spans 15 amino acids. Trimming left V 0 bases short and J 3 bases short, with 11 bases between. The CDR3 region has the DNA TGTGCCAGCAGTGAAGCGGATAGGGTCTACACTGAAGCTTTCTTT. Translated: CASSEADRVYTEAFF.

In its sample, this clonotype was seen a few times. The chain links TRBV29-1 to TRBJ1-4, with D unclear. V gave up 5 bases and J gave up 4 bases, with 14 bases separating them. This CDR3 is 14 amino acids long. Germline V gives CDR1 SQVTM, CDR2 ANQGSEA. The CDR3 sequence is CSVPHRVNNEKLFF. Written as DNA, the CDR3 is TGCAGCGTTCCCCACCGGGTCAATAATGAAAAACTGTTTTTT.

The chain employs TRBV5-1 and TRBJ2-7; 7 bases map to TRBD1. CDR3 length: 13 amino acids. V was clipped by 2 bases and J by 4 bases; unmatched bases: 3. In germline, CDR1 is SGHRS, CDR2 YFSETQ. CDR3 sequence: CASSFPGGYEQYF. Here the CDR3 DNA reads TGCGCCAGCAGCTTTCCAGGGGGTTACGAGCAGTACTTC.

The chain uses TRBV29-1 and TRBJ2-7, with 10 positions matching TRBD1. V was pared by 5 bases and J by 7 bases, with 14 bases of the junction left unmatched. Germline CDR1 SQVTM, CDR2 ANQGSEA. This CDR3 is 15 amino acids long. The CDR3 DNA reads TGCAGCGTTCTCCGGAGGGGGACAGGGGCAGAGGAGCAGTACTTC. This gives the protein CSVLRRGTGAEEQYF.

This clonotype has a count of ten or more. This chain joins TRBV5-6 and TRBJ2-7, with D perhaps TRBD1 or TRBD2 (6 bases each). V was clipped by 3 bases and J by 2 bases, with 12 bases between them. The CDR3 is 14 residues long. Per the germline V gene, CDR1 is SGHDT and CDR2 is YYEEEE. CDR3 loop: CASSWGARTYEQYF. The CDR3 DNA reads as TGTGCCAGCAGCTGGGGGGCCCGGACCTACGAGCAGTACTTC.

In its sample, this clonotype was seen many times. The chain combines TRBV19 with TRBJ2-2; D is unclear. The CDR3 covers 15 residues. Trimming cost V 5 bases and J 2 bases, with 12 bases left between them. CDR1 LNHDA and CDR2 SQIVND come from the germline V gene (reference sequence). In nucleotides, the CDR3 is TGTGCCAGTAGTGACCCCTCCACCAACACCGGGGAGCTGTTTTTT. Its translation is CASSDPSTNTGELFF.

This clonotype is deemed medium-sized. The chain links TRBV7-6 to TRBJ1-2; TRBD1 agrees at 8 bases. CDR1 and CDR2 from the germline V gene are SGHVS and FNYEAQ. V was pared by 5 bases and J by 3 bases, with 11 bases of the junction left unmatched. The CDR3 runs to 16 residues. The CDR3 reads CASSPGQGVRYYGYTF. Here the CDR3 DNA reads TGTGCCAGCAGCCCAGGACAGGGAGTACGTTACTATGGCTACACCTTC.

The table lists this clonotype with many counts. CDR3 protein: CASSLGGRPGEKLFF. DNA of the CDR3: TGTGCCAGCTCCTTGGGTGGCCGTCCGGGTGAAAAACTGTTTTTT. This chain connects TRBV6-4 to TRBJ1-4; D is unclear. Germline assignment: CDR1 MRHNA and CDR2 SNTAGT. The CDR3 runs to 15 residues. Deletions cut 8 bases from V and 7 bases from J, with 20 bases between.

This clonotype occurred many times. V is TRBV7-6 and J is TRBJ2-5; 8 nucleotides line up with TRBD1. The CDR3 runs 15 residues. Trimming took 8 bases from V and 3 from J; bases not matched to a gene: 11. CDR1 is SGHVS and CDR2 is FNYEAQ in the germline V gene. CDR3 nucleotides: TGTGCCAGCTATTGGCTGACGGACAGGGAAGAGACCCAGTACTTC. Encoded protein: CASYWLTDREETQYF.

The V call is TRBV20-1, the J call TRBJ1-1, with TRBD1 as a possible D gene (5 bases). V was cut by 5 bases and J by 6 bases, with 22 bases left in between. Germline V CDR1 and CDR2: DFQATT, SNEGSKA (reference sequence). This CDR3 spans 15 amino acids. The CDR3 is CSASTGLEGQPEAFF. The CDR3, as DNA: TGCAGTGCTTCTACAGGTTTGGAGGGGCAACCTGAAGCTTTCTTT.

This clonotype has a handful of counts. This sequence joins TRBV24-1 and TRBJ2-1; 10 bases are shared with TRBD2. CDR1 KGHDR and CDR2 SFDVKD come from the germline V gene. J was trimmed by 6 bases and V by 3 bases; bases with no gene match: 7. This CDR3 contains 16 residues. CDR3 sequence: CATSDRSGGAGNEQFF. The CDR3, as DNA: TGTGCCACCAGTGATCGAAGCGGGGGGGCAGGCAATGAGCAGTTCTTC.

The chain employs TRBV10-3 and TRBJ2-7, with D uncertain. Germline V CDR1 and CDR2: ENHRY, SYGVKD. Trimming left V 0 bases short and J 0 bases short, with 9 bases between. CDR3 length: 15 residues. CDR3 sequence (DNA): TGTGCCATCAGTGAGTCATTAGCTACCTCCTACGAGCAGTACTTC. The encoded protein is CAISESLATSYEQYF.